The T cell receptor beta chain described here comes from a study of CD8 T cells in ankylosing spondylitis. General study points: Roughly eight highly homologous variants made up a TCR beta motif that seemed to typify ankylosing spondylitis blood.

Making use of molecular barcodes, quantitative 5'-RACE generated TCR beta libraries. TCRdb processed the 5' RACE reads anew with MiXCR; each CDR3 protein has one entry. The table has 220,000 or so distinct CDR3 sequences, more than 9% seen once. J gave up 4 bases and V 6 bases, and 6 bases lay outside the gene matches. This CDR3 comprises 13 residues. Per the germline V gene, CDR1 is SQVTM and CDR2 is ANQGSEA. The table lists this clonotype with many counts. Its antigen remains unidentified. The origin of this receptor is a male donor with ankylosing spondylitis or in good health (not recorded which). Material: blood, either unsorted or a sorted T cell fraction (not recorded which). The rearrangement links TRBV29-1 to TRBJ1-1; 9 nucleotides agree with TRBD1. CDR3 DNA: TGCAGCGTCGAGGACAGGGGCGGCACTGAAGCTTTCTTT. Its translation is CSVEDRGGTEAFF.